Reported below is one T cell receptor (beta chain). Its antigen is unknown. This CDR3 contains 16 residues. V lost 0 bases and J lost 7; bases outside the gene matches: 6. Looked up from germline, CDR1 is MNHNY and CDR2 is SVGAGI (reference sequence). The sample originates from a study of shared clonotypes between healthy human individuals. Study findings and constraints: Memory subsets generally showed lower estimated richness than naive subsets.

Here immunoSEQ multiplex PCR was the method, and the copy in TCRdb shows in-frame clones only, minus some. The sample yields some 2,100,000 clones, approximately 95% seen once. The sequenced sample consisted of naive CD4+ T cells sorted from blood. Subset of the sample: CD45RA+ positively selected. The rearrangement joins TRBV6-6 to TRBJ1-6; TRBD1 matches 7 bases. The source of this sequence is a man between 18 and 29 years old in good health. CDR3 sequence: CASSYSTAQGNSPLHF. The CDR3 DNA is TGTGCCAGCAGTTACTCGACGGCACAGGGGAATTCACCCCTCCACTTT.